The 21 T cell receptor beta chains presented below share a single source sample, sequenced in a study of T cell repertoires in cytomegalovirus infection. One entry per CDR3 protein, called by TCRdb with MiXCR from the reads. The sample contains roughly 600,000 distinct CDR3 sequences, less than 25% of which appear only once. Sequenced input: CD8+ T cells from PBMCs. These receptors were obtained from a human donor in good health (CMV status not recorded). Some clones in this sample may be carry-over from other donors' samples.

The table lists this clonotype with many counts. V and J are TRBV4-1 and TRBJ2-5; D tentatively reads TRBD1 or TRBD2 (5 bases each). Germline loops: CDR1 MGHRA, CDR2 YSYEKL. Trimming took off 4 bases at V and 3 bases at J, with 15 bases between the two ends. CDR3 length: 15 residues. CDR3 nucleotides: TGCGCCAGCAGCCCTCGGGACCTAAGAAAAGAGACCCAGTACTTC. Translated: CASSPRDLRKETQYF.

As for this clonotype: Possible read error: a much larger clone is one base away. The V and J genes are TRBV11-2 and TRBJ1-5, with D uncertain. The CDR3 spans 15 residues. Germline CDR1 is SGHAT and CDR2 is FQNNGV. The CDR3 spells CASSPWRAINRPQHF. The CDR3 nucleotides read TGTGCCAGCAGCCCATGGAGGGCAATCAATCGGCCCCAGCATTTT.

V and J are TRBV2 and TRBJ2-3; D not resolved. V was shortened by 10 bases and J by 0 bases, with 17 bases between the two germline ends. Per the germline V gene, CDR1 is SNHLY and CDR2 is FYNNEI. CDR3 length: 15 amino acids. The CDR3 DNA sequence: TGTGCCAACACAGCGTTGGAAGGAAGCACAGATACGCAGTATTTT. Translation gives CANTALEGSTDTQYF.

The chain uses TRBV2 and TRBJ2-1, with D perhaps TRBD2 (6 bases). CDR3 length: 15 residues. The V end lost 5 bases, the J end lost 7 bases, and 18 bases lay between the germline ends. Per germline, CDR1 SNHLY and CDR2 FYNNEI. CDR3 sequence: CASSPRDSRGNEQFF. CDR3 DNA: TGTGCCAGCAGTCCTCGGGACTCCCGCGGGAATGAGCAGTTCTTC.

This clonotype showed up many times. The V gene is TRBV7-2, the J gene TRBJ2-7; D ambiguous. With 1 base removed from V and 3 bases from J, the gap between germline ends came to 10 bases. Germline V gene sequence: CDR1 SGHTA, CDR2 FQGNSA. This CDR3 contains 14 residues. This chain's CDR3 is CASSLDPLSYEQYF. CDR3 coding DNA: TGTGCCAGCAGCTTAGACCCTCTCAGCTACGAGCAGTACTTC.

Remarks on this clonotype: This clone may be a read error of a much larger clone one base away. This chain links TRBV7-9 with TRBJ1-5; TRBD1 might be the D (5 bases). The CDR3 sequence is 13 residues long. Germline lookup yields CDR1 SEHNR and CDR2 FQNEAQ (reference sequence). In nucleotides, the CDR3 is TGTGTCAGCAGCTTAAGGGACGATCAGCCCCAGCATTTT. This translates into CVSSLRDDQPQHF.

This clonotype has just a few counts. The chain uses TRBV12-3 or TRBV12-4 and TRBJ2-1; a possible D gene is TRBD2 (7 bases). V lost 3 bases and J lost 9, with 21 bases in between. The CDR3 is 16 amino acids. CDR3 sequence (DNA): TGTGCCAGCAGTTTTGATTCTGGGGGGGGGCTTTTTGAGCAGTTCTTC. It is translated as CASSFDSGGGLFEQFF.

The table lists this clonotype with a few counts. The chain couples TRBV23-1 to TRBJ2-5; maybe TRBD2 (6 bases). TRBV23-1 is assigned to the ORF class and has an uncertain function. The V gene lost 4 bases and the J gene lost 7 bases, with 13 bases spanning the gap. The CDR3 sequence is 13 residues long. CDR3 bases: TGCGCCAGCAGTCTGCGGGGTAAAAGGACCCAGTACTTC. Translated: CASSLRGKRTQYF.

This clonotype was seen only a few times. The gene calls are TRBV29-1 and TRBJ2-1; TRBD2 matches 14 bases. This CDR3 spans 18 amino acids. Germline V gene lookup returns CDR1 SQVTM and CDR2 ANQGSEA. V dropped 6 bases and J dropped 4; count of bases not matched to a gene: 14. Here the CDR3 reads CSVAGTSGGRKTYNEQFF. The CDR3 DNA sequence: TGCAGCGTCGCCGGGACTAGCGGGGGCCGCAAAACTTACAATGAGCAGTTCTTC.

This clonotype has a handful of counts. This chain links TRBV4-1 with TRBJ2-5, with D unclear. Germline V gives CDR1 MGHRA, CDR2 YSYEKL. Trimming stripped 0 bases from V and 5 bases from J, with 10 bases between. This CDR3 is built from 14 residues. CDR3 sequence: CASSQEGSAETQYF. The CDR3, as DNA: TGCGCCAGCAGCCAAGAGGGCAGCGCGGAGACCCAGTACTTC.

The table lists this clonotype with many counts. V gene TRBV6-5 combines with J gene TRBJ2-1; 9 positions match TRBD2. The CDR3 length is 15 residues. CDR1 MNHEY and CDR2 SVGAGI come from the germline V gene. Trimming took 4 bases from V and 6 from J; bases not matched to a gene: 7. CDR3 residues: CASSSATSGLNEQFF. The DNA for the CDR3 is TGTGCCAGCAGTTCCGCGACTAGCGGACTCAATGAGCAGTTCTTC.

At least ten counts were recorded for this clonotype. The gene calls are TRBV4-1 and TRBJ2-5; 7 bases agree with TRBD1. The CDR3 has 14 amino acids. Germline V lookup: CDR1 MGHRA, CDR2 YSYEKL. The ends lost 5 bases at V and 3 bases at J; junction bases unmatched: 6. The CDR3 sequence is CASSKRDRKETQYF. In DNA form, the CDR3 reads TGCGCCAGCAGCAAAAGGGACAGAAAAGAGACCCAGTACTTC.

The sample holds many counts of this clonotype. V gene TRBV7-9 combines with J gene TRBJ2-4, with D hard to call. CDR3 length equals 15 residues. Trimming shortened V by 5 bases and J by 2 bases, and 13 bases separated the two germline ends. Looked up from germline, CDR1 is SEHNR and CDR2 is FQNEAQ (reference sequence). The CDR3 here is CASSPPTTTKNIQYF. The CDR3 DNA is TGTGCCAGCAGCCCTCCTACCACCACCAAAAACATTCAGTACTTC.

This clonotype came up many times. V gene TRBV6-2 or TRBV6-3 combines with J gene TRBJ2-2, with D possibly matching TRBD1 (6 bases). This CDR3 comprises 17 residues. V was clipped by 2 bases and J by 1 base, with 14 bases between them. Germline values: CDR1 MNHEY, CDR2 SVGEGT. The CDR3 loop is CASSYKSGTMNTGELFF. CDR3 DNA sequence: TGTGCCAGCAGTTACAAGTCCGGGACAATGAACACCGGGGAGCTGTTTTTT.

This clonotype came up many times. The chain employs TRBV12-5 and TRBJ1-2; D might be TRBD1 (5 bases). From germline, CDR1 is LGHNT and CDR2 FRNRAP. CDR3 length: 15 residues. The V end was cut by 1 base, the J end by 6 bases, with 15 bases between. DNA of the CDR3: TGTGCTAGTGGTTTGGCCCGGGACGGTCCTAATGGCTACACCTTC. The encoded protein is CASGLARDGPNGYTF.

This clonotype was observed many times. The chain uses TRBV7-9 and TRBJ2-5; D ambiguous. V was cut by 10 bases and J by 2 bases, with 11 bases left in between. Germline lookup yields CDR1 SEHNR and CDR2 FQNEAQ (reference sequence). CDR3 length: 12 residues. The chain's CDR3 is CATSDGQETQYF. DNA of the CDR3: TGTGCCACCTCCGACGGACAAGAGACCCAGTACTTC.

In its sample, this clonotype was seen a few times. CDR3 DNA sequence: TGTGCCAGCAGTCCACCCGGGACCAAGTCTTACGAGCAGTACGTC. Protein product: CASSPPGTKSYEQYV. This rearrangement joins TRBV6-6 to TRBJ2-7, with D perhaps matching TRBD1 or TRBD2 (5 bases each). Trimming cost V 5 bases and J 4 bases, with 18 bases left between them. CDR1 is MNHNY, CDR2 SVGAGI, per germline (reference sequence). This CDR3 has 15 amino acids.

This clonotype was observed at least ten times. V is TRBV7-6 and J is TRBJ2-2; 9 bases match TRBD1. The CDR3 is 17 residues long. V dropped 0 bases and J dropped 5; count of bases not matched to a gene: 7. Germline loops: CDR1 SGHVS, CDR2 FNYEAQ. CDR3: CASSLAIPGQGTGELFF. CDR3 DNA: TGTGCCAGCAGCTTAGCGATTCCGGGACAGGGTACCGGGGAGCTGTTTTTT. Supplemented by reference TRBV7-6 and TRBJ2-2, the full variable domain reads GAGVSQSPRYKVTKRGQDVALRCDPISGHVSLYWYRQALGQGPEFLTYFNYEAQQDKSGLPNDRFSAERPEGSISTLTIQRTEQRDSAMYRCASSLAIPGQGTGELFFGEGSRLTVL.

The chain carries TRBV28 and TRBJ2-7; TRBD1 matches 10 bases. CDR1 and CDR2 from the germline V gene are MDHEN and SYDVKM. V shed 3 bases and J 4 bases; nucleotides not matched to a gene: 3. The CDR3 sequence is 14 residues long. The CDR3 bases are TGTGCCAGCAGTTTTTGGGGACAGGGGTACGAGCAGTACGTC. Translating gives CASSFWGQGYEQYV.

J is TRBJ2-1 and V is TRBV20-1; TRBD2 agrees at 9 bases. The V gene's germline CDR1 is DFQATT and CDR2 SNEGSKA (reference sequence). The CDR3 runs 16 residues. The V segment lost 4 bases and the J segment 4 bases; nucleotides outside the gene matches: 11. The CDR3 reads CSATPSLAGRYNEQFF. As DNA, the CDR3 is TGCAGTGCTACCCCTTCCCTAGCGGGGAGATACAATGAGCAGTTCTTC.

The chain has TRBV29-1 and TRBJ2-6, with D hard to call. CDR1 is SQVTM, CDR2 ANQGSEA, per germline. The CDR3 contains 12 residues. V gave up 6 bases and J gave up 2 bases, with 5 bases separating them. DNA for the CDR3: TGCAGCGTCGCACCTGGGGCCAACGTCCTGACTTTC. Residues: CSVAPGANVLTF.